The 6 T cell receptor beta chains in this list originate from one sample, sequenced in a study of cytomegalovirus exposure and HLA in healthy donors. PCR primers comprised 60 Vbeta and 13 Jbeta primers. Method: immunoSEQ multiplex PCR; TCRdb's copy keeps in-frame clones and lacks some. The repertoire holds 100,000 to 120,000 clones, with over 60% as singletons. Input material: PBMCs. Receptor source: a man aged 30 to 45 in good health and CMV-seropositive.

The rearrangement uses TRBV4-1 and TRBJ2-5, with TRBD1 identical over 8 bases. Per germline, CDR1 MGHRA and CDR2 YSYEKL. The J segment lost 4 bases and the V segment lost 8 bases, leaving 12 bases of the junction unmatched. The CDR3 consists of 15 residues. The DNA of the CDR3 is TGCGCCAGCCGGAGGACAGGGAGTGTACGAGAGACCCAGTACTTC. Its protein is CASRRTGSVRETQYF.

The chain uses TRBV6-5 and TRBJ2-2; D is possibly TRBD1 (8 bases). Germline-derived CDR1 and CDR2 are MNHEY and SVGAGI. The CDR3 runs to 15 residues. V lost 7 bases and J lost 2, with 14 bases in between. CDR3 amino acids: CASKQGGVNTGELFF. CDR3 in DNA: TGTGCCAGCAAACAGGGGGGGGTAAACACCGGGGAGCTGTTTTTT.

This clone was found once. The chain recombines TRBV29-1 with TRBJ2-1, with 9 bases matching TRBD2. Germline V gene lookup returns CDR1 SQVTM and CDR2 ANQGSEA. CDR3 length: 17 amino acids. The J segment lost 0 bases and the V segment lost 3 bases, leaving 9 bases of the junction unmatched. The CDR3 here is CSVEGGGGASSYNEQFF. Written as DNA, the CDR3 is TGCAGCGTTGAGGGGGGCGGGGGGGCCAGCTCCTACAATGAGCAGTTCTTC.

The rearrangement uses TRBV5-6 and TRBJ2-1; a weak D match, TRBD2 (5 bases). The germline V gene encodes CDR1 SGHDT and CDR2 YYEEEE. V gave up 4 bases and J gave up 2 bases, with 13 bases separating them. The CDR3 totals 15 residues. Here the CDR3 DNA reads TGTGCCAGCAGCGCCCGGGATGGGCCCTACAATGAGCAGTTCTTC. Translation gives CASSARDGPYNEQFF.

CDR3 bases: TGTGCCAGCAGATCTACTATCCAAGAGACCCAGTACTTC. Translation gives CASRSTIQETQYF. The rearrangement uses TRBV27 and TRBJ2-5, with no clear D. Looked up from germline, CDR1 is MNHEY and CDR2 is SMNVEV (reference sequence). The CDR3 length is 13 residues. The V end was cut by 6 bases, the J end by 1 base, with 9 bases between.

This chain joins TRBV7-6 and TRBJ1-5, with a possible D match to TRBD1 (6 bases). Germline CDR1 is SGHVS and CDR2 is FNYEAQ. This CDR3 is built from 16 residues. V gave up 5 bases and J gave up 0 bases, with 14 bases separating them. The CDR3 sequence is CASSAGGAPSNQPQHF. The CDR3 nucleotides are TGTGCCAGCAGCGCCGGGGGGGCCCCTAGCAATCAGCCCCAGCATTTT.